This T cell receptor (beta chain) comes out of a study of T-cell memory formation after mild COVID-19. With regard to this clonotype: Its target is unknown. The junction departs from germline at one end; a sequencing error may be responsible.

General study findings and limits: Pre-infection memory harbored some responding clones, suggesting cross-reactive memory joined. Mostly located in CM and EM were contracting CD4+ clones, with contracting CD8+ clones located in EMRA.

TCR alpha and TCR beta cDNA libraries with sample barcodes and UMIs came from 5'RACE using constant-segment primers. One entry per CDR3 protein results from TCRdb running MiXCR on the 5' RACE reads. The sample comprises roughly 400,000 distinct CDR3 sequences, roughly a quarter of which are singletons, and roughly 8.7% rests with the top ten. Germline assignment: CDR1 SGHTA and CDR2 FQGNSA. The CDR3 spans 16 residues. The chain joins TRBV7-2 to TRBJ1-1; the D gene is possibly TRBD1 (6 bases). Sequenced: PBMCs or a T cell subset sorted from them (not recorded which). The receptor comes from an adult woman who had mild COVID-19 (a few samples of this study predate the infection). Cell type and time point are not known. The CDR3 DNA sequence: TGTGCCAGCAGTTTAGGGGGGGTGAATCTGGGCACTGAAGCTTTCTTT. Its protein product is CASSLGGVNLGTEAFF.